This T cell receptor beta chain was recorded in a study of T cells in tumors after PD-1 blockade. Study-level background: Excluded were patients with checkpoint blockade, immunosuppressants, or radiotherapy or other anti-cancer therapy within 4 weeks.

The table came from immunoSEQ multiplex PCR; TCRdb's copy has only in-frame clones and leaves some out. This table holds 45,000 to 50,000 clones, roughly three quarters found once. Trimming removed 0 bases at V and 7 bases at J, with 21 bases between. Germline assignment: CDR1 SGHRS and CDR2 YFSETQ. The CDR3 extends over 17 amino acids. This clonotype was sampled from a human donor with advanced basal cell or squamous cell carcinoma (not recorded which). Source: PBMCs, taken before anti-PD-1 therapy. This rearrangement joins TRBV5-1 to TRBJ2-3; TRBD2 is a possible D gene (6 bases). The CDR3 DNA reads as TGCGCCAGCAGCTTGGCCGCAGCGGGTAGACTCGGGTATACGCAGTATTTT. Translated, it gives CASSLAAAGRLGYTQYF. Based on the CDR3 plus reference TRBV5-1 and TRBJ2-3, the full variable domain is KAGVTQTPRYLIKTRGQQVTLSCSPISGHRSVSWYQQTPGQGLQFLFEYFSETQRNKGNFPGRFSGRQFSNSRSEMNVSTLELGDSALYLCASSLAAAGRLGYTQYFGPGTRLTVL.